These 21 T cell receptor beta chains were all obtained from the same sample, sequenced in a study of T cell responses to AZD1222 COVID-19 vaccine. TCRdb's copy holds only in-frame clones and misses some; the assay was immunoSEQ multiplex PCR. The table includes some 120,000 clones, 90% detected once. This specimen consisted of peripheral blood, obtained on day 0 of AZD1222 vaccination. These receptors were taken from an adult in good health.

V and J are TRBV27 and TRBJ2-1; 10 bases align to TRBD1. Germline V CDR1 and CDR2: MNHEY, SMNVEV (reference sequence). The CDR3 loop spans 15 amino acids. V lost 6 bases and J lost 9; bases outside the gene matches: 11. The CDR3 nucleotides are TGTGCCAGCAGCAAAGGGACAGGGGCATCAGGTGAGCAGTTCTTC. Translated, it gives CASSKGTGASGEQFF.

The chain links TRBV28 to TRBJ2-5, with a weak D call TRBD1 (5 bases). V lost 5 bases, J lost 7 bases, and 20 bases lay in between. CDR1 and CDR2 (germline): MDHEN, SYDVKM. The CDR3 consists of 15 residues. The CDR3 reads CASSPLGVGVGTQYF. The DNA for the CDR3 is TGTGCCAGCAGTCCACTCGGTGTAGGGGTGGGGACCCAGTACTTC.

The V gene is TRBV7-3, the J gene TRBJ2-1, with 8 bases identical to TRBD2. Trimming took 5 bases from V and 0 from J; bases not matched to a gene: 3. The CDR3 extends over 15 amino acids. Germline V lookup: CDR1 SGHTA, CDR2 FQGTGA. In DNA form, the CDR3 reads TGTGCCAGCAGCCCCCGGGAGGGCTCCTACAATGAGCAGTTCTTC. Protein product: CASSPREGSYNEQFF.

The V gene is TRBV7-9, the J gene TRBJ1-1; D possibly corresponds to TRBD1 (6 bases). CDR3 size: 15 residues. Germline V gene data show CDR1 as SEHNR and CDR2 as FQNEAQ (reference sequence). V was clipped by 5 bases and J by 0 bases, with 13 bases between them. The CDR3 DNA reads TGTGCCAGCAGCCTCGGACAGACGATGAACACTGAAGCTTTCTTT. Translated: CASSLGQTMNTEAFF.

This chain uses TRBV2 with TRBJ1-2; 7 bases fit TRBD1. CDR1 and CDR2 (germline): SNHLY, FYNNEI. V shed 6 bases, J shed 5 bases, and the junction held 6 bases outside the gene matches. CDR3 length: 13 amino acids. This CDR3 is CASRDDRAYGYTF. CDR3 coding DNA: TGTGCCAGCAGGGACGACAGGGCTTATGGCTACACCTTC.

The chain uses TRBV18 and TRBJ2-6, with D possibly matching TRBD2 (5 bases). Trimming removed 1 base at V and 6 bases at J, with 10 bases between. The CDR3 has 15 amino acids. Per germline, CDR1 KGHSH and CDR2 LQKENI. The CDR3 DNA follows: TGTGCCAGCTCACCACGGCTAGCAGAGGCCAACGTCCTGACTTTC. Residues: CASSPRLAEANVLTF.

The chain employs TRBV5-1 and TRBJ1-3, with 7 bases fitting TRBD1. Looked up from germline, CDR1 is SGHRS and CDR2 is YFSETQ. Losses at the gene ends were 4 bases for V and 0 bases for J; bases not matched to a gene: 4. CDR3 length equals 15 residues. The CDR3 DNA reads TGCGCCAGCAGCCAAGACAGGGCCTCTGGAAACACCATATATTTT. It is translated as CASSQDRASGNTIYF.

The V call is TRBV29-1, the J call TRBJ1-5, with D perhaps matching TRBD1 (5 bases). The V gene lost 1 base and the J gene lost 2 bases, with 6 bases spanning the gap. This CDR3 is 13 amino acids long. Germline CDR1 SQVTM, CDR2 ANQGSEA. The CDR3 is CSVEVTGNQPQHF. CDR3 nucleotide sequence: TGCAGCGTTGAAGTGACAGGCAATCAGCCCCAGCATTTT. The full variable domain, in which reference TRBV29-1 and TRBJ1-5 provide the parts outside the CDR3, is SAVISQKPSRDICQRGTSLTIQCQVDSQVTMMFWYRQQPGQSLTLIATANQGSEATYESGFVIDKFPISRPNLTFSTLTVSNMSPEDSSIYLCSVEVTGNQPQHFGDGTRLSIL.

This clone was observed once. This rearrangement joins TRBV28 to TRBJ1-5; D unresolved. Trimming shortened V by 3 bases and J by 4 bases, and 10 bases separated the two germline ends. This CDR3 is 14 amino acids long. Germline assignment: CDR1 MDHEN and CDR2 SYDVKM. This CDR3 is CASSFSQINQPQHF. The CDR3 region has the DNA TGTGCCAGCAGTTTTTCACAGATAAATCAGCCCCAGCATTTT.

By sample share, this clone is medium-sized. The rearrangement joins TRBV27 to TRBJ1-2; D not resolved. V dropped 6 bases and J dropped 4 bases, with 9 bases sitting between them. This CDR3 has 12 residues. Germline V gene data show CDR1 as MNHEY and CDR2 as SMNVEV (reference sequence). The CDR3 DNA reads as TGTGCCAGCAGCGCGGATTTCTATGGCTACACCTTC. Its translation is CASSADFYGYTF.

The CDR3 is CASSSSGRSTDTQYF. Written as DNA, the CDR3 is TGTGCCAGCTCCTCTAGCGGGAGATCAACAGATACGCAGTATTTT. The rearrangement uses TRBV18 and TRBJ2-3, with 10 nucleotides matching TRBD2. V lost 6 bases and J lost 3; bases outside the gene matches: 6. CDR3 length equals 15 residues. Germline values: CDR1 KGHSH, CDR2 LQKENI.

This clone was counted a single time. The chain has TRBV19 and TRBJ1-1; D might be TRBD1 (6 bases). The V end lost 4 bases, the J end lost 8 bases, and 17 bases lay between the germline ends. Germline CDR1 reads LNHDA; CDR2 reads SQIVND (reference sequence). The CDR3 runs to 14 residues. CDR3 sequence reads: CASSTPGEIGEAFF. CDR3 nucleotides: TGTGCCAGTAGTACACCAGGGGAAATAGGGGAAGCTTTCTTT.

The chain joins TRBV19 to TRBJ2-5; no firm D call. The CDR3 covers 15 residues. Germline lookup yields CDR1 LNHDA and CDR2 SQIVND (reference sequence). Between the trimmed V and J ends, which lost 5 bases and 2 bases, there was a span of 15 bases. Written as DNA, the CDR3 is TGTGCCAGTAGTGACAACCGACTCGGGCAAGAGACCCAGTACTTC. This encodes CASSDNRLGQETQYF. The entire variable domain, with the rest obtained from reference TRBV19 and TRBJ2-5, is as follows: DGGITQSPKYLFRKEGQNVTLSCEQNLNHDAMYWYRQDPGQGLRLIYYSQIVNDFQKGDIAEGYSVSREKKESFPLTVTSAQKNPTAFYLCASSDNRLGQETQYFGPGTRLLVL.

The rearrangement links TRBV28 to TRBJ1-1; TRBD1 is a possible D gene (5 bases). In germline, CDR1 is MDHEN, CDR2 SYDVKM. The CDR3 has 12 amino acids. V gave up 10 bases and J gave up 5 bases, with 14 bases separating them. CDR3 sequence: CAITKGVTEAFF. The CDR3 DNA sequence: TGTGCCATCACGAAAGGGGTTACTGAAGCTTTCTTT.

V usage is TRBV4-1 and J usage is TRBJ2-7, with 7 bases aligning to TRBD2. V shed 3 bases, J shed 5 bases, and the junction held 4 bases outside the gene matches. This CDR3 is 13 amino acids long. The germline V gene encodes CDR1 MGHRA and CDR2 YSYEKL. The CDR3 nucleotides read TGCGCCAGCAGCCATTCGACTAGCAACGAGCAGTACTTC. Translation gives CASSHSTSNEQYF.

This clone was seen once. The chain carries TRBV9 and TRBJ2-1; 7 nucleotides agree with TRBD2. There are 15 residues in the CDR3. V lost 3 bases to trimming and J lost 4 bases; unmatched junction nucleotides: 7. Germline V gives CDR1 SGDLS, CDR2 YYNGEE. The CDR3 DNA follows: TGTGCCAGCAGCGGAGGGACTACCTCTTACAATGAGCAGTTCTTC. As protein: CASSGGTTSYNEQFF.

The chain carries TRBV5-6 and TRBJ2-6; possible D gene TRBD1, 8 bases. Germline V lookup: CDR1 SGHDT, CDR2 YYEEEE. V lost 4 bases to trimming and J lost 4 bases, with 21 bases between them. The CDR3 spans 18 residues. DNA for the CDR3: TGTGCCAGCAGCCCCGGGACAGGAGGGAGGGCCGGGGCCAACGTCCTGACTTTC. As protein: CASSPGTGGRAGANVLTF. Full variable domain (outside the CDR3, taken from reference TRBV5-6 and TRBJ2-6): DAGVTQSPTHLIKTRGQQVTLRCSPKSGHDTVSWYQQALGQGPQFIFQYYEEEERQRGNFPDRFSGHQFPNYSSELNVNALLLGDSALYLCASSPGTGGRAGANVLTFGAGSRLTVL.

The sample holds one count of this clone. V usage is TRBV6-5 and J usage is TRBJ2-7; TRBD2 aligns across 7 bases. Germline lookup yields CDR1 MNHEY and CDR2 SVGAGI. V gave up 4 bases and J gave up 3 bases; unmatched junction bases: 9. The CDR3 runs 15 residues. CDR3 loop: CASSSPGLGGYEQYF. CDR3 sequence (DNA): TGTGCCAGCAGTTCCCCAGGACTAGGAGGCTACGAGCAGTACTTC.

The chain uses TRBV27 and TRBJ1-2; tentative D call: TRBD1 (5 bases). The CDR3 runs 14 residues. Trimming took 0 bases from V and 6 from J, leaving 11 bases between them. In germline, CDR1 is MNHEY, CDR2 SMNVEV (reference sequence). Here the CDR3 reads CASSLSKAGNGYTF. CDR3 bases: TGTGCCAGCAGTTTATCGAAGGCAGGGAATGGCTACACCTTC.

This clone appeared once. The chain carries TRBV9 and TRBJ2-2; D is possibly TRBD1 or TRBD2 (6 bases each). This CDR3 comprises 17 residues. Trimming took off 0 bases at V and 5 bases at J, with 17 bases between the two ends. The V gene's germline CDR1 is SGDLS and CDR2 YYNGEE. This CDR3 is CASSVGPGGEGTGELFF. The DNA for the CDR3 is TGTGCCAGCAGCGTAGGGCCCGGGGGCGAAGGGACCGGGGAGCTGTTTTTT.

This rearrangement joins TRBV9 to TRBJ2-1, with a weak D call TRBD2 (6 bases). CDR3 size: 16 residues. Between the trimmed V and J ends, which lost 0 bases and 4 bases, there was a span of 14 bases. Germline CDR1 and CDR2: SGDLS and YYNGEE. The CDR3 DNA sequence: TGTGCCAGCAGCGTAGGGGGGGACGGCAATTACAATGAGCAGTTCTTC. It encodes CASSVGGDGNYNEQFF.